This TCR beta chain emerged from a study of blood T cell repertoires in COVID-19. Study-wide background: Researchers got acute and convalescent COVID-19 samples from the United States, Italy and Spain.

Concerning this clone itself: Compared with germline, one end of the junction differs, possibly owing to a read error.

During the 2 weeks before they entered the study, exposed participants had met someone with a PCR-confirmed or clinician-diagnosed COVID-19 case. The CDR3 runs 14 residues. Germline V lookup: CDR1 SGDLS, CDR2 YYNGEE. Clones were read by immunoSEQ multiplex PCR, and TCRdb kept only the in-frame ones, dropping some. The top ten hold about 0.95% of the sample, which has nearly 250,000 clones, just under 90% seen once. The chain links TRBV9 to TRBJ2-7; TRBD2 matches at 7 bases. The source of this sequence is a man in his fifties or sixties who had been exposed to COVID-19. Sequenced input: PBMCs or T cells enriched from blood (not recorded which). CDR3 protein: CASNGGGSSYEQYF. Here the CDR3 DNA reads TGCGCCAGCAATGGGGGGGGAAGCTCCTACGAGCAGTACTTC.